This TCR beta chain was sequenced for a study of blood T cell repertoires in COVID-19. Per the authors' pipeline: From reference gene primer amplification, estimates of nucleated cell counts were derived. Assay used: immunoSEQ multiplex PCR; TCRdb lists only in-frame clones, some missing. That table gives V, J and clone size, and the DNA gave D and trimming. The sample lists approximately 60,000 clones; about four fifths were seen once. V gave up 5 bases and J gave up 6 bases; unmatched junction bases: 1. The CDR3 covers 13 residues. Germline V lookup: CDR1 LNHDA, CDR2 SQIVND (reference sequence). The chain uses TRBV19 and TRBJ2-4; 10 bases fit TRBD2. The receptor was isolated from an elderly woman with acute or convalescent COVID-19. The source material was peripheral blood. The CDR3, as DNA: TGTGCCAGTAGTCGGACTAGCGGAAACATTCAGTACTTC. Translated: CASSRTSGNIQYF.